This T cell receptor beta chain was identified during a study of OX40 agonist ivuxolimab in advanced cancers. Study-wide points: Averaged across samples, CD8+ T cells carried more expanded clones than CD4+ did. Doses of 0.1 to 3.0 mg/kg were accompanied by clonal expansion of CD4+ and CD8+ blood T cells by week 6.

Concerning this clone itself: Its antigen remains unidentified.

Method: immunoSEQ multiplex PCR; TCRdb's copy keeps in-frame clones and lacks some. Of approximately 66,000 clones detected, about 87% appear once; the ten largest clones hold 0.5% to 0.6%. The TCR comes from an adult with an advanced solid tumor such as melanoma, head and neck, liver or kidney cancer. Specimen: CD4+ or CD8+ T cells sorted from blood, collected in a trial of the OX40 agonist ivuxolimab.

In DNA, the CDR3 is TGTGCCTGGAGTGTCACTCTCTACGAGCAGTACTTC. Protein product: CAWSVTLYEQYF. V usage is TRBV30 and J usage is TRBJ2-7; D gene uncertain. Germline V gene sequence: CDR1 GTSNPN, CDR2 SVGIG (reference sequence). Between the trimmed V and J ends, which lost 0 bases and 3 bases, there was a span of 6 bases. The CDR3 has 12 residues.